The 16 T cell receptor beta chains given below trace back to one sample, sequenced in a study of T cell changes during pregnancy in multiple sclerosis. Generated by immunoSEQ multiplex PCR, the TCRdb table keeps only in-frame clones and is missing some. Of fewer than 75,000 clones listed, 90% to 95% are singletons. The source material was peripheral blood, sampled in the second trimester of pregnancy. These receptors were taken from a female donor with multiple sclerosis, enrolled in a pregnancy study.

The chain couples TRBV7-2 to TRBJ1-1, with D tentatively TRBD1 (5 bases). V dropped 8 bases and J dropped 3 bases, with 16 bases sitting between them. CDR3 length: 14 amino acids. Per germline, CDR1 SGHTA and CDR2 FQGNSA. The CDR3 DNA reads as TGTGCCAGCGGAAGGATGGGGGGATACACTGAAGCTTTCTTT. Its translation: CASGRMGGYTEAFF.

CDR3 coding DNA: TGTGCCAGCAGTCATGCCAATCGGGACGAGCAGTACTTC. This codes for CASSHANRDEQYF. The gene calls are TRBV27 and TRBJ2-7; D is ambiguous. The V gene lost 5 bases and the J gene lost 5 bases, with 13 bases spanning the gap. Germline V gives CDR1 MNHEY, CDR2 SMNVEV (reference sequence). The CDR3 length is 13 residues.

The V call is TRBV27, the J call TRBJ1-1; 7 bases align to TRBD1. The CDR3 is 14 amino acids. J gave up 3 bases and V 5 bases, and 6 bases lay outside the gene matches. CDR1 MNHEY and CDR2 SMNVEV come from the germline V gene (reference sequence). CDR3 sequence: CASSPRDRYTEAFF. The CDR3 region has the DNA TGTGCCAGCAGTCCAAGGGACAGATACACTGAAGCTTTCTTT.

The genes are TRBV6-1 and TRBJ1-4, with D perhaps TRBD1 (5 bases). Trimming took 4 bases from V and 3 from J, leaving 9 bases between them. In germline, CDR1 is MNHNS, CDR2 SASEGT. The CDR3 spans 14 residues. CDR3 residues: CASSARAANEKLFF. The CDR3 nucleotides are TGTGCCAGCAGTGCCAGGGCTGCTAATGAAAAACTGTTTTTT.

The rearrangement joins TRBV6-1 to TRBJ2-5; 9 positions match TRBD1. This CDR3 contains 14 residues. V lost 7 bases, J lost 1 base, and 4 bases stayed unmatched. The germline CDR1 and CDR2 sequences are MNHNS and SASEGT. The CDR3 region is CASIGDRAQETQYF. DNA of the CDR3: TGTGCCAGCATAGGGGACAGGGCCCAAGAGACCCAGTACTTC.

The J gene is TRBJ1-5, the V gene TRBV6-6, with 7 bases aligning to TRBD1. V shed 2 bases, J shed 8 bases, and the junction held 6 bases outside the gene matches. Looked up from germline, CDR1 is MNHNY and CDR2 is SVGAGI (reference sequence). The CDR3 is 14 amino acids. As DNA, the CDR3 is TGTGCCAGCAGTTACAGGGGGCGTAGGGAGCCCCAGCATTTT. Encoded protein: CASSYRGRREPQHF.

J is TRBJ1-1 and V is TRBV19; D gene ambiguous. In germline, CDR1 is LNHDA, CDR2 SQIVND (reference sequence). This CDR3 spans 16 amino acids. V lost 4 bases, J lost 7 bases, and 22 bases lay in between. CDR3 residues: CASSTVSLRPSLEAFF. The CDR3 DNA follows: TGTGCCAGTAGTACGGTTTCTCTGAGGCCGAGCCTTGAAGCTTTCTTT.

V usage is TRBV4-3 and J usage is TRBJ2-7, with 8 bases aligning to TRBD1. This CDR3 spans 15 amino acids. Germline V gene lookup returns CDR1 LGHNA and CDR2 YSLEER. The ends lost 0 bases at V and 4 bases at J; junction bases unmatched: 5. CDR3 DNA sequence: TGCGCCAGCAGCCAAGAGGGGAGACAGGGGTACGAGCAGTACTTC. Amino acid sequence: CASSQEGRQGYEQYF.

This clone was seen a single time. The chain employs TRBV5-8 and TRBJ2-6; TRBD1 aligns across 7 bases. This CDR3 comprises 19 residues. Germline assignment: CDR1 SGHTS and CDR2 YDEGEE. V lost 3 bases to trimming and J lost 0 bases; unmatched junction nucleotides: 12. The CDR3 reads CASSSHLWTGLSGANVLTF. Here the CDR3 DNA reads TGTGCCAGCAGCTCCCATTTGTGGACAGGCCTCTCTGGGGCCAACGTCCTGACTTTC.

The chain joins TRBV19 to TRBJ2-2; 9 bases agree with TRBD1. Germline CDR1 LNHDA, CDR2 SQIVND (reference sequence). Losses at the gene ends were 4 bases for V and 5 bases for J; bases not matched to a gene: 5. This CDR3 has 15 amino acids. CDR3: CASSKRDRVTGELFF. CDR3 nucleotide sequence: TGTGCCAGTAGTAAACGGGACAGGGTAACCGGGGAGCTGTTTTTT. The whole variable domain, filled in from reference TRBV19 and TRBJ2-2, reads DGGITQSPKYLFRKEGQNVTLSCEQNLNHDAMYWYRQDPGQGLRLIYYSQIVNDFQKGDIAEGYSVSREKKESFPLTVTSAQKNPTAFYLCASSKRDRVTGELFFGEGSRLTVL.

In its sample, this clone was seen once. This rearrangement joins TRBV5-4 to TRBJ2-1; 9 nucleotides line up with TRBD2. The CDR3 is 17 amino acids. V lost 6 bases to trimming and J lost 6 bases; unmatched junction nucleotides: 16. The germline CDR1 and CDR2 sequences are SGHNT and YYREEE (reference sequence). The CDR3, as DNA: TGTGCCAGCACCAAAGAGAGGGGACTAGCTACGGTCAATGAGCAGTTCTTC. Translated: CASTKERGLATVNEQFF.

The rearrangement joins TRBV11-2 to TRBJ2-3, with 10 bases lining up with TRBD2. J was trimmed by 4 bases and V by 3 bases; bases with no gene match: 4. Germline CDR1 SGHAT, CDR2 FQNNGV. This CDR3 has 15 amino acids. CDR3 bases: TGTGCCAGCAGCTTCCTAGCGGGAGCGGCAGATACGCAGTATTTT. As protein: CASSFLAGAADTQYF.

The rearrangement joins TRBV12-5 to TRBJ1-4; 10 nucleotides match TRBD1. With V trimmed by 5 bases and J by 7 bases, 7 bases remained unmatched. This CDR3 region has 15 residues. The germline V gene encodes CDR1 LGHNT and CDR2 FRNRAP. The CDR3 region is CASGHRQGAREKLFF. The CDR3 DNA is TGTGCTAGTGGTCACAGACAGGGGGCTCGTGAAAAACTGTTTTTT. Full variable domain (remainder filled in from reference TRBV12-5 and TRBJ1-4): DARVTQTPRHKVTEMGQEVTMRCQPILGHNTVFWYRQTMMQGLELLAYFRNRAPLDDSGMPKDRFSAEMPDATLATLKIQPSEPRDSAVYFCASGHRQGAREKLFFGSGTQLSVL.

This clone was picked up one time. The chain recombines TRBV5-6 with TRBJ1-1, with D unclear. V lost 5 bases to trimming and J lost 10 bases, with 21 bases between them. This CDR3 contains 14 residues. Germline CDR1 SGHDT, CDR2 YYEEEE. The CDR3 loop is CASRARPGGPGAFF. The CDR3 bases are TGTGCCAGCAGGGCCAGGCCAGGAGGGCCGGGAGCTTTCTTT.

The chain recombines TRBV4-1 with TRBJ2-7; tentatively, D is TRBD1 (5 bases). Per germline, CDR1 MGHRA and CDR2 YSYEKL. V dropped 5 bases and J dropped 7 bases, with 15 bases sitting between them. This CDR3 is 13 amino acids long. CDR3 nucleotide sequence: TGCGCCAGCAGCGGGGCAGGTCCTGGTGAGCAGTACTTC. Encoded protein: CASSGAGPGEQYF.

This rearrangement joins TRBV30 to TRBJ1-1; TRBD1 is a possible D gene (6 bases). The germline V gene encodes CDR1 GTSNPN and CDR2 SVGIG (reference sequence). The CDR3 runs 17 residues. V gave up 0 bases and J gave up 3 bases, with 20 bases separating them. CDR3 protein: CAWSVILTGKSDTEAFF. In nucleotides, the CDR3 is TGTGCCTGGAGTGTCATCCTGACAGGTAAATCGGACACTGAAGCTTTCTTT.